The 20 T cell receptor beta chains below were found in one sample sequenced in a study of beta chain features in type 1 diabetes. All of the isolated RNA was reverse transcribed, so expressed TCRB transcripts were sequenced. Measured with immunoSEQ multiplex PCR; TCRdb has only the in-frame clones, and not every one. The sample consists of 150,000 to 200,000 clones, just over 9% of them appearing once. The sequencing input was central memory CD4+ T cells from blood. These TCRs come from a woman younger than 30 in good health.

J is TRBJ2-5 and V is TRBV7-2; 8 positions agree with TRBD1. Germline-derived CDR1 and CDR2 are SGHTA and FQGNSA. The J segment lost 4 bases and the V segment lost 5 bases, leaving 6 bases of the junction unmatched. The CDR3 length is 14 residues. CDR3 nucleotide sequence: TGTGCCAGCAGCCCGACCGGGACAGGAGAGACCCAGTACTTC. This codes for CASSPTGTGETQYF. Full variable domain (remainder filled in from reference TRBV7-2 and TRBJ2-5): GAGVSQSPSNKVTEKGKDVELRCDPISGHTALYWYRQSLGQGLEFLIYFQGNSAPDKSGLPSDRFSAERTGGSVSTLTIQRTQQEDSAVYLCASSPTGTGETQYFGPGTRLLVL.

This clone has at least ten counts. The chain links TRBV11-3 to TRBJ2-1; 7 bases agree with TRBD2. Germline assignment: CDR1 SGHNT and CDR2 YENEEA. After removal of 6 bases from V and 5 bases from J, the junction contained 10 bases not matched to a gene. The CDR3 is made up of 15 amino acids. In DNA, the CDR3 is TGTGCCAGCAGGGCTTGGCGGGAGAACAACAATGAGCAGTTCTTC. This codes for CASRAWRENNNEQFF.

This clone was counted a few times. The chain joins TRBV6-5 to TRBJ1-3; D is unclear. This CDR3 is 15 amino acids long. Between the trimmed V and J ends, which lost 4 bases and 0 bases, there was a span of 10 bases. The germline V gene encodes CDR1 MNHEY and CDR2 SVGAGI. The DNA of the CDR3 is TGTGCCAGCAGTTTAAGGTGGAGCTCTGGAAACACCATATATTTT. It translates to CASSLRWSSGNTIYF.

This clone was seen a few times. This sequence joins TRBV9 and TRBJ2-2; TRBD2 aligns across 14 bases. The CDR3 consists of 18 residues. The V and J ends lost 4 bases and 2 bases, in that order; junction bases with no gene match: 7. Looked up from germline, CDR1 is SGDLS and CDR2 is YYNGEE. The CDR3 reads CASSSRLAGGLNTGELFF. The CDR3 DNA follows: TGTGCCAGCAGCTCCAGACTAGCGGGGGGGCTAAACACCGGGGAGCTGTTTTTT. The full variable domain, rest sourced from reference TRBV9 and TRBJ2-2, is DSGVTQTPKHLITATGQRVTLRCSPRSGDLSVYWYQQSLDQGLQFLIQYYNGEERAKGNILERFSAQQFPDLHSELNLSSLELGDSALYFCASSSRLAGGLNTGELFFGEGSRLTVL.

A few counts support this clone. The chain is built from TRBV6-6 and TRBJ1-1; D possibly corresponds to TRBD1 (6 bases). The CDR3 extends over 13 amino acids. Germline CDR1 and CDR2: MNHNY and SVGAGI (reference sequence). The V gene lost 6 bases and the J gene lost 5 bases, with 13 bases spanning the gap. The CDR3 bases are TGTGCCAGCAGGATACAGGGCACGACTGAAGCTTTCTTT. As protein: CASRIQGTTEAFF.

This clone was counted at least ten times. The CDR3 protein is CASSPRGLAGYEQYF. The CDR3 nucleotides read TGTGCCAGCTCACCCAGAGGACTAGCGGGTTACGAGCAGTACTTC. The rearrangement uses TRBV18 and TRBJ2-7; 11 positions match TRBD2. Germline V gives CDR1 KGHSH, CDR2 LQKENI. This CDR3 is built from 15 residues. V shed 3 bases and J 4 bases; nucleotides not matched to a gene: 5. Complete variable domain (other parts from reference TRBV18 and TRBJ2-7): NAGVMQNPRHLVRRRGQEARLRCSPMKGHSHVYWYRQLPEEGLKFMVYLQKENIIDESGMPKERFSAEFPKEGPSILRIQQVVRGDSAAYFCASSPRGLAGYEQYFGPGTRLTVT.

This clone was observed a few times. The genes are TRBV5-4 and TRBJ1-2; D not resolved. V lost 4 bases to trimming and J lost 6 bases, with 16 bases between them. Germline V gives CDR1 SGHNT, CDR2 YYREEE (reference sequence). The CDR3 has 14 residues. The CDR3 DNA reads as TGTGCCAGCAGCCTGGCGGCAGAAGAGGATGGCTACACCTTC. Amino acid sequence: CASSLAAEEDGYTF.

This clone was recorded a few times. J is TRBJ2-1 and V is TRBV11-3, with 11 bases aligning to TRBD1. Trimming cost V 4 bases and J 8 bases; bases outside gene matches: 4. This CDR3 contains 14 residues. Germline V gene data show CDR1 as SGHNT and CDR2 as YENEEA. This chain's CDR3 is CASSSRTGGDEQFF. The CDR3 coding sequence is TGTGCCAGCAGCTCCAGGACAGGGGGCGATGAGCAGTTCTTC.

Concerning this clone itself: The junction and the germline gene differ at one end; a read error may be behind it. The CDR3 spells CASSLGLAGAPWIF. CDR3 nucleotides: TGTGCCAGCAGCTTAGGGCTAGCGGGGGCCCCCTGGATCTTC. The J gene is TRBJ2-1, the V gene TRBV7-3; 10 bases align to TRBD2. CDR3 size: 14 residues. Germline values: CDR1 SGHTA, CDR2 FQGTGA.

There are a few counts of this clone. The chain links TRBV30 to TRBJ1-2; TRBD1 is a possible D gene (5 bases). The CDR3 is 13 residues long. Germline V CDR1 and CDR2: GTSNPN, SVGIG (reference sequence). The V and J ends lost 1 base and 8 bases respectively, with 14 bases between them. The CDR3 here is CAWSGGQFGGYTF. CDR3 coding DNA: TGTGCCTGGAGTGGGGGCCAGTTTGGGGGCTACACCTTC. The variable domain in full, with the rest retrieved from reference TRBV30 and TRBJ1-2, is SQTIHQWPATLVQPVGSPLSLECTVEGTSNPNLYWYRQAAGRGLQLLFYSVGIGQISSEVPQNLSASRPQDRQFILSSKKLLLSDSGFYLCAWSGGQFGGYTFGSGTRLTVV.

The V call is TRBV14, the J call TRBJ2-1, with TRBD1 identical over 9 bases. J lost 4 bases, V lost 10 bases, and 11 bases had no gene match. Germline-derived CDR1 and CDR2 are SGHDN and FVKESK. This CDR3 has 15 amino acids. CDR3 loop: CATQPMGQGYNEQFF. The DNA for the CDR3 is TGTGCCACCCAGCCCATGGGACAGGGATACAATGAGCAGTTCTTC.

This clone was counted between two and nine times. The chain uses TRBV30 and TRBJ2-2, with D tentatively TRBD1 (6 bases). Germline V gene data show CDR1 as GTSNPN and CDR2 as SVGIG (reference sequence). The CDR3 has 15 residues. V dropped 5 bases and J dropped 6 bases, with 19 bases sitting between them. The CDR3 loop reads CAWFNRDTGAGELFF. CDR3 nucleotides: TGTGCCTGGTTTAACCGGGACACCGGAGCCGGGGAGCTGTTTTTT.

This clone was observed a handful of times. V usage is TRBV19 and J usage is TRBJ1-3, with a tentative D call TRBD1 (5 bases). There are 16 residues in the CDR3. Per germline, CDR1 LNHDA and CDR2 SQIVND (reference sequence). The ends were cut back, 8 bases at V and 0 bases at J, with 17 bases in the middle. The DNA for the CDR3 is TGTGCCAGTGGCCTCGGGAGGGGATCCTCTGGAAACACCATATATTTT. Protein: CASGLGRGSSGNTIYF.

The chain is built from TRBV2 and TRBJ2-5; a weak D match, TRBD2 (5 bases). Germline CDR1 SNHLY, CDR2 FYNNEI. The CDR3 length is 14 residues. Trimming shortened V by 6 bases and J by 2 bases, and 13 bases separated the two germline ends. The CDR3 here is CASRRGLSQETQYF. The CDR3 nucleotides are TGTGCCAGCAGGAGAGGGTTGTCTCAAGAGACCCAGTACTTC.

This clone was detected a few times. The CDR3 sequence is CASSPTSGASTDTQYF. As DNA, the CDR3 is TGTGCCAGCAGCCCCACATCTGGGGCCAGCACAGATACGCAGTATTTT. The chain carries TRBV7-3 and TRBJ2-3; possibly TRBD1 for D (5 bases). V lost 5 bases, J lost 0 bases, and 15 bases lay in between. The germline gives CDR1 SGHTA, CDR2 FQGTGA. The CDR3 is made up of 16 amino acids.

This chain uses TRBV7-2 with TRBJ2-3; D remains unclear. The CDR3 sequence is 14 residues long. Germline V gene sequence: CDR1 SGHTA, CDR2 FQGNSA. The V and J ends lost 6 bases and 1 base respectively, with 11 bases between them. CDR3 sequence reads: CASSLEAGTDTQYF. The CDR3 coding sequence is TGTGCCAGCAGTCTAGAGGCGGGCACAGATACGCAGTATTTT.

J is TRBJ2-7 and V is TRBV9, with TRBD2 matching over 8 bases. CDR1 is SGDLS, CDR2 YYNGEE, per germline. Trimming took 4 bases from V and 7 from J; bases not matched to a gene: 10. The CDR3 runs 14 residues. The CDR3 DNA reads as TGTGCCAGCAGCAAGACGGGGGGGTTGGGTGAGCAGTACTTC. Its translation: CASSKTGGLGEQYF.

This clone turned up a few times. This chain joins TRBV19 and TRBJ2-7, with D perhaps matching TRBD2 (6 bases). From germline, CDR1 is LNHDA and CDR2 SQIVND (reference sequence). The ends were cut back, 1 base at V and 4 bases at J, with 20 bases in the middle. CDR3 length: 17 residues. In DNA form, the CDR3 reads TGTGCCAGTAGTATAGGCGGGGCAGGGACGGGAATTTACGAGCAGTACTTC. It specifies CASSIGGAGTGIYEQYF. The whole variable domain, remainder taken from reference TRBV19 and TRBJ2-7, is DGGITQSPKYLFRKEGQNVTLSCEQNLNHDAMYWYRQDPGQGLRLIYYSQIVNDFQKGDIAEGYSVSREKKESFPLTVTSAQKNPTAFYLCASSIGGAGTGIYEQYFGPGTRLTVT.

This clone occurred a few times. The rearrangement joins TRBV7-2 to TRBJ2-5; D is perhaps TRBD2 (5 bases). Germline V gene lookup returns CDR1 SGHTA and CDR2 FQGNSA. The CDR3 has 13 amino acids. V lost 3 bases, J lost 5 bases, and 10 bases lay in between. CDR3 amino acids: CASSFEREETQYF. The CDR3 DNA is TGTGCCAGCAGCTTCGAAAGGGAGGAGACCCAGTACTTC.

In its sample, this clone was seen a few times. The rearrangement links TRBV18 to TRBJ1-1; 7 bases agree with TRBD1. Trimming removed 2 bases from V and 5 bases from J; junction bases left unmatched: 11. The CDR3 spans 16 residues. Germline V gene lookup returns CDR1 KGHSH and CDR2 LQKENI. The CDR3 sequence is CASSPFGSAGGTEAFF. The CDR3 region has the DNA TGTGCCAGCTCACCATTCGGGTCAGCAGGGGGGACTGAAGCTTTCTTT.